This TCR beta chain is from a study of T cell changes during pregnancy in multiple sclerosis (dated by TCRdb to between 2017 and 2020). About the study as a whole: The study looked at changes in the T cell repertoire across pregnancy in women with multiple sclerosis.

The library came from the immunoSEQ multiplex PCR assay. Sourced from immuneACCESS, this table was stored by TCRdb with only in-frame sequences that have V and J called. A share of the clones is absent; for the studies checked, an unresolved V gene accounts for under half, and the remainder has no known explanation. The sample contains fewer than 85,000 clones, roughly nine tenths of them found a single time. The leading ten clones occupy around 1.6% of the sample. Regarding this clone: It has no known antigen specificity. The record has no base qualities; no much larger clone is one base away.

The CDR3 holds 15 amino acids from the cysteine to the phenylalanine. Of all the DNA, just the CDR3 is kept, 45 bases in frame from base 1. V loses 3 bases of germline sequence and J loses 5 bases, and the interval between the two ends is 16 bases. CDR1 and CDR2, looked up from the germline V gene, are SGHDN and FVKESK. The receptor comes from a female donor in good health, enrolled as a control in a pregnancy study. This material consisted of peripheral blood, taken in the first trimester of pregnancy. The chain is made from TRBV14 and TRBJ2-5; 6 matching bases give a weak D call of TRBD1. Here is the DNA: TGTGCCAGCAGCCATGCAACAGGGTTGGGGGAGACCCAGTACTTC. Its translation is CASSHATGLGETQYF.